This entry lists 22 T cell receptor beta chains sequenced from one sample in a study of blood T cell repertoires in COVID-19. TCRdb's copy holds only in-frame clones and misses some; the assay was immunoSEQ multiplex PCR. The table includes about 62,000 clones, 80% to 90% detected once. Material: peripheral blood. The receptors were gathered from a human donor in a cohort sampled during active COVID-19.

The chain couples TRBV5-1 to TRBJ2-2, with TRBD2 identical over 9 bases. The CDR3 has 16 residues. Germline V gives CDR1 SGHRS, CDR2 YFSETQ. V shed 0 bases and J 4 bases; nucleotides not matched to a gene: 4. The CDR3 DNA follows: TGCGCCAGCAGCTTGGAACTAGCGGGCCGCACCGGGGAGCTGTTTTTT. Protein sequence: CASSLELAGRTGELFF.

The chain has TRBV21-1 and TRBJ2-1; whether TRBD2, the table's D call, matches the DNA was not checked. TRBV21-1 has pseudogene status. This CDR3 is built from 14 residues. The DNA for the CDR3 is TGTGCCAGCAGCAAAATCCGGACTAGCAATGAGCAGTTCTTC. This translates into CASSKIRTSNEQFF.

V is TRBV11-2 and J is TRBJ2-1; 11 positions agree with TRBD2. The CDR3 spans 16 residues. The ends lost 3 bases at V and 9 bases at J; junction bases unmatched: 10. Looked up from germline, CDR1 is SGHAT and CDR2 is FQNNGV. The CDR3 DNA follows: TGTGCCAGCAGCTTCGGGGTAGCGGGGGGGTTGAGTGAGCAGTTCTTC. Residues: CASSFGVAGGLSEQFF. Full variable domain (remainder filled in from reference TRBV11-2 and TRBJ2-1): EAGVAQSPRYKIIEKRQSVAFWCNPISGHATLYWYQQILGQGPKLLIQFQNNGVVDDSQLPKDRFSAERLKGVDSTLKIQPAKLEDSAVYLCASSFGVAGGLSEQFFGPGTRLTVL.

The CDR3 is CASSPSYTGELFF. The CDR3 nucleotides are TGTGCCAGCAGCCCCTCGTACACCGGGGAGCTGTTTTTT. The chain uses TRBV3-1 (or the pseudogene TRBV3-2) and TRBJ2-2; D is unresolved. V shed 4 bases and J shed 3 bases, with 6 bases lying between them. Germline loops: CDR1 LGHDT, CDR2 YNNKEL (reference sequence). There are 13 residues in the CDR3.

As to this clone: At one boundary the junction diverges from the germline segment, which might be a read error. The V call is TRBV3-1 (or the pseudogene TRBV3-2), the J call TRBJ2-3, with no clear D. CDR1 and CDR2 from the germline V gene are LGHDT and YNNKEL (reference sequence). The CDR3 spans 15 residues. CDR3 sequence (DNA): TGTGCCGGCAGCCAAAGAGAGGTCGGCACAGATACGCAGTATTTT. This gives the protein CAGSQREVGTDTQYF.

The chain uses TRBV14 and TRBJ2-5; a weak D match, TRBD2 (6 bases). CDR3 size: 14 residues. Per germline, CDR1 SGHDN and CDR2 FVKESK. Deletions cut 2 bases from V and 5 bases from J, with 12 bases between. CDR3 nucleotide sequence: TGTGCCAGCAGCCAATTAAGCGGGCTGGAGACCCAGTACTTC. It yields the protein CASSQLSGLETQYF. Full variable domain (remainder filled in from reference TRBV14 and TRBJ2-5): EAGVTQFPSHSVIEKGQTVTLRCDPISGHDNLYWYRRVMGKEIKFLLHFVKESKQDESGMPNNRFLAERTGGTYSTLKVQPAELEDSGVYFCASSQLSGLETQYFGPGTRLLVL.

This chain connects TRBV5-5 to TRBJ1-4, with D unresolved. The CDR3 runs 15 residues. Trimming took off 2 bases at V and 0 bases at J, with 8 bases between the two ends. Germline loops: CDR1 SGHKS, CDR2 YYEKEE (reference sequence). This CDR3 reads CASSFLSATNEKLFF. The CDR3 nucleotides are TGTGCCAGCAGCTTTCTTTCCGCAACTAATGAAAAACTGTTTTTT.

In its sample, this clone was seen a few times. The chain combines TRBV18 with TRBJ1-1; D gene uncertain. The CDR3 runs to 14 residues. In germline, CDR1 is KGHSH, CDR2 LQKENI. Trimming stripped 3 bases from V and 0 bases from J, with 8 bases between. The CDR3 loop reads CASSPLALNTEAFF. Here the CDR3 DNA reads TGTGCCAGCTCACCGCTAGCCCTGAACACTGAAGCTTTCTTT.

In this sample, this clone turned up once. The gene calls are TRBV10-3 and TRBJ1-2, with 7 bases aligning to TRBD1. V lost 3 bases and J lost 7; bases outside the gene matches: 2. Germline V gene sequence: CDR1 ENHRY, CDR2 SYGVKD. This CDR3 has 12 residues. The CDR3 here is CAISEGGGGYTF. The DNA of the CDR3 is TGTGCCATCAGTGAAGGGGGCGGTGGCTACACCTTC.

The rearrangement uses TRBV19 and TRBJ1-1, with D perhaps matching TRBD1 (6 bases). Germline assignment: CDR1 LNHDA and CDR2 SQIVND (reference sequence). The length of the CDR3 is 15 residues. The ends were cut back, 5 bases at V and 1 base at J, with 14 bases in the middle. The CDR3, as DNA: TGTGCCAGTAGTGTCTCGGACAGTGCGAACACTGAAGCTTTCTTT. Its translation: CASSVSDSANTEAFF.

This chain joins TRBV2 and TRBJ2-1; 8 nucleotides align to TRBD1. Germline V CDR1 and CDR2: SNHLY, FYNNEI. This CDR3 comprises 13 residues. V gave up 7 bases and J gave up 5 bases; unmatched junction bases: 4. The CDR3 protein is CASTRDRNNEQFF. The CDR3 DNA is TGTGCCAGCACTCGGGACAGGAACAATGAGCAGTTCTTC. Complete variable domain (other parts from reference TRBV2 and TRBJ2-1): EPEVTQTPSHQVTQMGQEVILRCVPISNHLYFYWYRQILGQKVEFLVSFYNNEISEKSEIFDDQFSVERPDGSNFTLKIRSTKLEDSAMYFCASTRDRNNEQFFGPGTRLTVL.

The rearrangement joins TRBV7-6 to TRBJ1-1, with 10 bases that match TRBD1. V gave up 1 base and J gave up 0 bases; unmatched junction bases: 2. The germline V gene has CDR1 SGHVS and CDR2 FNYEAQ. CDR3 length equals 16 residues. The CDR3 protein is CASSLVDRGVNTEAFF. The CDR3 region has the DNA TGTGCCAGCAGCTTAGTGGACAGGGGGGTGAACACTGAAGCTTTCTTT.

The chain links TRBV18 to TRBJ2-7, with a weak D call TRBD2 (5 bases). CDR1 and CDR2 from the germline V gene are KGHSH and LQKENI. CDR3 length: 14 amino acids. Trimming shortened V by 0 bases and J by 7 bases, and 13 bases separated the two germline ends. CDR3 loop: CASSPPAGSREQYF. The CDR3, as DNA: TGTGCCAGCTCACCACCGGCGGGTTCTCGGGAGCAGTACTTC. The complete variable domain, with remaining parts taken from reference TRBV18 and TRBJ2-7, reads NAGVMQNPRHLVRRRGQEARLRCSPMKGHSHVYWYRQLPEEGLKFMVYLQKENIIDESGMPKERFSAEFPKEGPSILRIQQVVRGDSAAYFCASSPPAGSREQYFGPGTRLTVT.

The V call is TRBV10-2, the J call TRBJ1-1, with D perhaps matching TRBD1 (6 bases). V dropped 2 bases and J dropped 5 bases, with 9 bases sitting between them. Germline assignment: CDR1 WSHSY and CDR2 SAAADI. This CDR3 contains 13 residues. The CDR3 reads CASSERRGTEAFF. The DNA of the CDR3 is TGCGCCAGCAGTGAGCGCAGGGGAACTGAAGCTTTCTTT.

This clone was seen once. The chain joins TRBV18 to TRBJ1-2; D is possibly TRBD1 (6 bases). Germline CDR1 and CDR2: KGHSH and LQKENI. There are 14 residues in the CDR3. The V gene lost 6 bases and the J gene lost 7 bases, with 18 bases spanning the gap. Here the CDR3 DNA reads TGTGCCAGCTCTCCGGGGGGCCCAGGCGCTGGCTACACCTTC. Encoded protein: CASSPGGPGAGYTF.

This clone was recorded once. The rearrangement links TRBV20-1 to TRBJ1-1, with D possibly being TRBD1 (6 bases). The CDR3 covers 11 residues. The germline CDR1 and CDR2 sequences are DFQATT and SNEGSKA (reference sequence). In nucleotides, the CDR3 is TGCAGCGGTACAGGGAAGGGTGAAGCTTTCTTT. Amino acid sequence: CSGTGKGEAFF.

The chain combines TRBV2 with TRBJ1-5; D is ambiguous. V was clipped by 5 bases and J by 1 base, with 12 bases between them. The germline V gene encodes CDR1 SNHLY and CDR2 FYNNEI. The CDR3 sequence is 15 residues long. CDR3 sequence reads: CASSRRGISNQPQHF. In DNA form, the CDR3 reads TGTGCCAGCAGTAGGCGAGGGATCAGCAATCAGCCCCAGCATTTT.

The gene calls are TRBV5-5 and TRBJ2-6, with 7 bases fitting TRBD1. The CDR3 is made up of 16 amino acids. The junction had 8 bases not matched to a gene; V was cut back by 6 bases and J by 2 bases. Germline V gene data show CDR1 as SGHKS and CDR2 as YYEKEE (reference sequence). For the CDR3, the DNA is TGTGCCAGCACTCGGGACAGCGCTGCTGGGGCCAACGTCCTGACTTTC. It translates to CASTRDSAAGANVLTF.

J is TRBJ2-7 and V is TRBV5-6, with a possible D match to TRBD2 (5 bases). CDR1 and CDR2 from the germline V gene are SGHDT and YYEEEE. Trimming cost V 3 bases and J 7 bases, with 8 bases left between them. The CDR3 totals 11 residues. The CDR3 region has the DNA TGTGCCAGCAGCTGGGGAGTGGAGCAGTACTTC. Translating it yields CASSWGVEQYF.

The V gene is TRBV9, the J gene TRBJ2-2; TRBD2 matches at 8 bases. V shed 0 bases and J 7 bases; nucleotides not matched to a gene: 8. The CDR3 runs 16 residues. Per germline, CDR1 SGDLS and CDR2 YYNGEE. The CDR3 is CASSVGVAGRYGELFF. CDR3 nucleotides: TGTGCCAGCAGCGTAGGAGTAGCGGGACGATACGGGGAGCTGTTTTTT.

The rearrangement links TRBV9 to TRBJ2-3; no clear D gene. The CDR3 length is 12 residues. CDR1 and CDR2 (germline): SGDLS, YYNGEE. Deletions cut 6 bases from V and 5 bases from J, with 10 bases between. CDR3: CASTTTGDTQYF. As DNA, the CDR3 is TGTGCCAGCACCACGACGGGAGATACGCAGTATTTT.

This clone has only a few counts. The chain combines TRBV7-9 with TRBJ1-5; D is undetermined. The germline CDR1 and CDR2 sequences are SEHNR and FQNEAQ (reference sequence). Between the trimmed V and J ends, which lost 5 bases and 5 bases, there was a span of 13 bases. The CDR3 is 14 amino acids. The CDR3 reads CASSLIRRDQPQHF. CDR3 bases: TGTGCCAGCAGCCTGATTCGGCGGGATCAGCCCCAGCATTTT.